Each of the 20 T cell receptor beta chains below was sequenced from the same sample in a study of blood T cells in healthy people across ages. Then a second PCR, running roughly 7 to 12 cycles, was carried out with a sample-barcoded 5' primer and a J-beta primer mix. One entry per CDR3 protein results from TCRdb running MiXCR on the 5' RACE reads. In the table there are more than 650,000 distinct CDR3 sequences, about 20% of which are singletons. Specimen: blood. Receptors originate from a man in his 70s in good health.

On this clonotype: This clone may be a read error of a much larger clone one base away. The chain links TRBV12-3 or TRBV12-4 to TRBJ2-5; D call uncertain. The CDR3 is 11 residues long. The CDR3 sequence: CAGSSEETQYF. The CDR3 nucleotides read TGTGCCGGCAGTTCAGAAGAGACCCAGTACTTC.

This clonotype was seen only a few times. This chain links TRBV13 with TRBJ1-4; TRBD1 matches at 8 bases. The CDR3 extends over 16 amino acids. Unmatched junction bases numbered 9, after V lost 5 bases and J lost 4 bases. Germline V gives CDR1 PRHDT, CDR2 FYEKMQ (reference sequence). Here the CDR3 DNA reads TGTGCCAGCAGCCTCGACAGGGGTACAAGTAATGAAAAACTGTTTTTT. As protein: CASSLDRGTSNEKLFF. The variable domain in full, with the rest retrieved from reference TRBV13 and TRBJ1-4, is AAGVIQSPRHLIKEKRETATLKCYPIPRHDTVYWYQQGPGQDPQFLISFYEKMQSDKGSIPDRFSAQQFSDYHSELNMSSLELGDSALYFCASSLDRGTSNEKLFFGSGTQLSVL.

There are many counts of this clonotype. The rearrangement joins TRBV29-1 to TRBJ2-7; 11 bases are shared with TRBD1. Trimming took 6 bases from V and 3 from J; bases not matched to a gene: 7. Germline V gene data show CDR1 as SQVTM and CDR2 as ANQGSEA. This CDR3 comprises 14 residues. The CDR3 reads CSVQTGTGGYEQYF. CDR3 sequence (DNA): TGCAGCGTACAGACCGGGACAGGGGGCTACGAGCAGTACTTC.

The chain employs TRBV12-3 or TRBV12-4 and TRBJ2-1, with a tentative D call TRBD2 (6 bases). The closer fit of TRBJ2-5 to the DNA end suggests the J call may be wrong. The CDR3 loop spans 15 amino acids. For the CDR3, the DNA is TGTGCCAGCAGTCTCGGGGGACTCACGAGTCGGACCCAGTACTTC. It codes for CASSLGGLTSRTQYF.

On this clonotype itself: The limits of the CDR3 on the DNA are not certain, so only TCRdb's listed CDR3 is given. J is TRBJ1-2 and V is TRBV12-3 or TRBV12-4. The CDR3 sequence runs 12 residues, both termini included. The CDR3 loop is CASSILGYGYTF.

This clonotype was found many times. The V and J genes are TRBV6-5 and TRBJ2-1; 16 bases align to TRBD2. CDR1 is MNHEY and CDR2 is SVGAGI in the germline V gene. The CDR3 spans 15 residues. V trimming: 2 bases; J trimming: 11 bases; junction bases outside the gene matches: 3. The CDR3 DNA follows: TGTGCCAGCAGTTACGGGACTAGCGGGAGGGCCCAGCAGTTCTTC. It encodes CASSYGTSGRAQQFF.

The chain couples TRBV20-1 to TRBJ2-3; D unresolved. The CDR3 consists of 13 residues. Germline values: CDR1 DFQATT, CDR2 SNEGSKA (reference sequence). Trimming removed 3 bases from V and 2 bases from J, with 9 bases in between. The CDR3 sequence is CSASRPDTDTQYF. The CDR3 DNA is TGCAGTGCTAGCCGGCCAGACACAGATACGCAGTATTTT.

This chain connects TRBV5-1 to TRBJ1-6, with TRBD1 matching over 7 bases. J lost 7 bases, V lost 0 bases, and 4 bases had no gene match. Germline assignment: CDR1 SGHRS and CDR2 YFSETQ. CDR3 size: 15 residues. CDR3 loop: CASSLEGAWNSPLHF. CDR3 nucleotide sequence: TGCGCCAGCAGCTTGGAGGGGGCCTGGAATTCACCCCTCCACTTT.

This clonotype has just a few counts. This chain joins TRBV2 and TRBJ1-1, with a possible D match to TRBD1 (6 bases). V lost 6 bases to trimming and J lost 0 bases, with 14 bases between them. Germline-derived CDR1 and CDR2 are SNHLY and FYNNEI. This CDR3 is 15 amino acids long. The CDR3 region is CASRDSNTMNTEAFF. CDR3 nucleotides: TGTGCCAGCAGGGACAGCAATACTATGAACACTGAAGCTTTCTTT.

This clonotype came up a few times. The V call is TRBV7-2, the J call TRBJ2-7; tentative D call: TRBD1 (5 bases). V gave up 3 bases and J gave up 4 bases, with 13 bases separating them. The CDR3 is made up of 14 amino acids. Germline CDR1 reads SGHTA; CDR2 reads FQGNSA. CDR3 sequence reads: CASSFAGFGYEQYF. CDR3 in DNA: TGTGCCAGCAGCTTCGCAGGGTTCGGTTACGAGCAGTACTTC.

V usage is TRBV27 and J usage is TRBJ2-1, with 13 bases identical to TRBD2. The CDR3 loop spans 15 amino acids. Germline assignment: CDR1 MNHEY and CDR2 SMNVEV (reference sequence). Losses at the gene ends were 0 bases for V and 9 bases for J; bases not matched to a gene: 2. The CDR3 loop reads CASSLSWTSGSEQFF. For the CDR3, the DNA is TGTGCCAGCAGTTTATCGTGGACTAGCGGGAGTGAGCAGTTCTTC.

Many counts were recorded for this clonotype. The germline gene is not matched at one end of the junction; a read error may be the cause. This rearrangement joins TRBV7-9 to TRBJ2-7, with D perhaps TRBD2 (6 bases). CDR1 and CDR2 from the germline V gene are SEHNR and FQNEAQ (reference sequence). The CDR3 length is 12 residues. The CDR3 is CASSLGGDEQYF. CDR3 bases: TGCGCCAGCAGCTTGGGAGGTGACGAGCAGTACTTC.

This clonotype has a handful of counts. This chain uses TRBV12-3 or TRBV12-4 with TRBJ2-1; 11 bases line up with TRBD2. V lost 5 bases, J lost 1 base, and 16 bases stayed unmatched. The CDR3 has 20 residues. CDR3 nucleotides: TGTGCCAGCAGTCCATCCCCGGGACTAGCGGAAGGAGAGTCCTACAATGAGCAGTTCTTC. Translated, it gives CASSPSPGLAEGESYNEQFF.

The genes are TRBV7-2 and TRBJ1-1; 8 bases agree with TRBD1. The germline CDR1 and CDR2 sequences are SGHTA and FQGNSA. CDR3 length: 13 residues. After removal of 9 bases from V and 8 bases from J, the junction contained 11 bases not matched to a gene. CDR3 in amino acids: CASGGQAGFEAFF. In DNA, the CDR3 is TGTGCCAGTGGGGGACAGGCGGGCTTCGAAGCTTTCTTT. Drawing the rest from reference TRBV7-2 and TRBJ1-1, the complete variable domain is GAGVSQSPSNKVTEKGKDVELRCDPISGHTALYWYRQSLGQGLEFLIYFQGNSAPDKSGLPSDRFSAERTGGSVSTLTIQRTQQEDSAVYLCASGGQAGFEAFFGQGTRLTVV.

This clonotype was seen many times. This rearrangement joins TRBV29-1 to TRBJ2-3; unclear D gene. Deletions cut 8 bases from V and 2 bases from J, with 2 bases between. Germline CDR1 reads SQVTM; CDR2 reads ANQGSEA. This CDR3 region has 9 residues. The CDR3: CSTTDTQYF. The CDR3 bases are TGCAGCACCACAGATACGCAGTATTTT.

The CDR3 reads CASSGAGGVQPQHF. The CDR3 coding sequence is TGTGCCAGCAGTGGCGCAGGGGGTGTTCAGCCCCAGCATTTT. The chain couples TRBV27 to TRBJ1-5; 7 bases match TRBD1. This CDR3 contains 14 residues. CDR1 and CDR2 from the germline V gene are MNHEY and SMNVEV (reference sequence). J gave up 6 bases and V 5 bases, and 7 bases lay outside the gene matches.

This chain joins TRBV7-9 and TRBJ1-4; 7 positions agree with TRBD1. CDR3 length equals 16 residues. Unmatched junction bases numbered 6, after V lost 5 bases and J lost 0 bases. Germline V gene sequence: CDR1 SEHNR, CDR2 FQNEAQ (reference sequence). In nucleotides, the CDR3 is TGTGCCAGCAGCCCCAGGGGGATCTCAACTAATGAAAAACTGTTTTTT. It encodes CASSPRGISTNEKLFF.

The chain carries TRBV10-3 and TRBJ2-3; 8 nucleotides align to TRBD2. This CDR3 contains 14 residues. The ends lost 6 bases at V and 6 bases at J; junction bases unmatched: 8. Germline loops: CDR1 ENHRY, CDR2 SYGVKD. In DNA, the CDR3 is TGTGCCATCAGATCAGCGGGGGCGCGGGATACGCAGTATTTT. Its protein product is CAIRSAGARDTQYF.

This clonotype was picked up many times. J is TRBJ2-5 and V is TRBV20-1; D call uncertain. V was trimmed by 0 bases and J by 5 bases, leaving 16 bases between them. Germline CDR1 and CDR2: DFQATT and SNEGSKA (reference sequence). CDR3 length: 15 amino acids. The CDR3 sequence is CSARETQVPRETQYF. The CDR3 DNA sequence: TGCAGTGCTAGAGAAACCCAGGTTCCTAGGGAGACCCAGTACTTC.

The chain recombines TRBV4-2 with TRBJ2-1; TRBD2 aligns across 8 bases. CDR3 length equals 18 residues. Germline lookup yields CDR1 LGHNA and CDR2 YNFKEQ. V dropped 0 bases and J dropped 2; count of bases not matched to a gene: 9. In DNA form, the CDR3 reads TGTGCCAGCAGCCAAGATAGTAGAGGCGGGGGGCCCTACAATGAGCAGTTCTTC. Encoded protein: CASSQDSRGGGPYNEQFF.